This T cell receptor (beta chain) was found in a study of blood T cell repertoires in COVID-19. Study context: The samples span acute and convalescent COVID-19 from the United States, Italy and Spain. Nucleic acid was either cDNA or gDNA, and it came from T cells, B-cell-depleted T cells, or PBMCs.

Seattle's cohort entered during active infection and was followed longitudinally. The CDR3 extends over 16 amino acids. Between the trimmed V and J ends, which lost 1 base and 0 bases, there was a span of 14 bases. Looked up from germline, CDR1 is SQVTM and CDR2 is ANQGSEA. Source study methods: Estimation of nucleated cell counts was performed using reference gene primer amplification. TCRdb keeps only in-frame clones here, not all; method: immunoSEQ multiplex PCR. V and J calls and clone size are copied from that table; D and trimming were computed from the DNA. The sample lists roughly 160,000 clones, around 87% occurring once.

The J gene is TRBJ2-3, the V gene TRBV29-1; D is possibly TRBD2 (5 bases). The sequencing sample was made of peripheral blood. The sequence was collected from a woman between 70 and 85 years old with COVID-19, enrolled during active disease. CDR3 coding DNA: TGCAGCGTTGAAGCGCGGCGGGCCTCTAGCACAGATACGCAGTATTTT. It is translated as CSVEARRASSTDTQYF.